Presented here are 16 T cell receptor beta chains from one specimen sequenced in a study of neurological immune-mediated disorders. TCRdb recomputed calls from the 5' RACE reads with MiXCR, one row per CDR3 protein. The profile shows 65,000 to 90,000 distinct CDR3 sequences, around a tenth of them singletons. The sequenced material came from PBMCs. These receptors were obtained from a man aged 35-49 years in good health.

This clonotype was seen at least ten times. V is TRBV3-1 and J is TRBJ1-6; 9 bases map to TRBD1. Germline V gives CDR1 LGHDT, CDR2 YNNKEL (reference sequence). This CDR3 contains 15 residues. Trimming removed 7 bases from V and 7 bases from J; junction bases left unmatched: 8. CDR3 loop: CASTPGGQGNSPLHF. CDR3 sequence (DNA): TGTGCCAGCACCCCTGGGGGACAGGGAAATTCACCCCTCCACTTT.

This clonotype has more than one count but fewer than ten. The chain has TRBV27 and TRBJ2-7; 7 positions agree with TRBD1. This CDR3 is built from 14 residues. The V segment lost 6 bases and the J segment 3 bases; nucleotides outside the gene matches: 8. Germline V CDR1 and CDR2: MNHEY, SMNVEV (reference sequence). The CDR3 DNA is TGTGCCAGCAGGAAACAGGGGCCTATCTACGAGCAGTACTTC. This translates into CASRKQGPIYEQYF.

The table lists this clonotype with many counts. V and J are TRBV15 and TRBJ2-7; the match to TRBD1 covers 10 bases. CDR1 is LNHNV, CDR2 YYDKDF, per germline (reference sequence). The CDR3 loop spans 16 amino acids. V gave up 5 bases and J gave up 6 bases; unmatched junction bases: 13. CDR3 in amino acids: CATSGTPTGGLGEQYF. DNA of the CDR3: TGTGCCACCAGCGGGACCCCGACAGGGGGCTTGGGCGAGCAGTACTTC.

The CDR3 DNA reads TGTGCCAGCAGCTTAGCTCATTTCTTGAGCGGATCCTACAATGAGCAGTTCTTC. Its translation is CASSLAHFLSGSYNEQFF. The chain employs TRBV7-9 and TRBJ2-1, with D possibly being TRBD2 (5 bases). Germline V CDR1 and CDR2: SEHNR, FQNEAQ (reference sequence). The length of the CDR3 is 18 residues. The V and J ends lost 0 bases and 1 base respectively, with 16 bases between them.

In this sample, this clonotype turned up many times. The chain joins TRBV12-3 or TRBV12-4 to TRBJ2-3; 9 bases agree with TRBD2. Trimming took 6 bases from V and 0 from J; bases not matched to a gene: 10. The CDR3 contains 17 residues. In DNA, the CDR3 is TGTGCCAGCAGCCGCGCGGCGGGGGGGTCTAGCACAGATACGCAGTATTTT. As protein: CASSRAAGGSSTDTQYF.

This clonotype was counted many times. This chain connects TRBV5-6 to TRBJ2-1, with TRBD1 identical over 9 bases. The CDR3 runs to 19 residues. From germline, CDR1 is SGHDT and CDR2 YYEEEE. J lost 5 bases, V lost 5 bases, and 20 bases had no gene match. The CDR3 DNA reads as TGTGCCAGCAGTTCGACTAGTTCTGGGACAGGGATTATTGACAATGAGCAGTTCTTC. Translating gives CASSSTSSGTGIIDNEQFF.

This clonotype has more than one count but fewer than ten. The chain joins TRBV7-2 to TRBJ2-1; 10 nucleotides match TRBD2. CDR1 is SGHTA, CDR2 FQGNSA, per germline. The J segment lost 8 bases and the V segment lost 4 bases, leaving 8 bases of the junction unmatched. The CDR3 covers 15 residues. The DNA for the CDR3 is TGTGCCAGCAGCTGGAGAGCGGGGGGGCTCGATGAGCAGTTCTTC. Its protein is CASSWRAGGLDEQFF.

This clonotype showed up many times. CDR3 nucleotides: TGTGCCAGCAGCCCTTGGCTGGGACTAGCGGAATCCAAGAGACCCCAGTACTTC. This sequence encodes CASSPWLGLAESKRPQYF. The V call is TRBV7-4, the J call TRBJ2-5; TRBD2 matches 11 bases. Per the germline V gene, CDR1 is SGHVT and CDR2 is SQSDAQ. The J segment lost 9 bases and the V segment lost 5 bases, leaving 20 bases of the junction unmatched. The CDR3 loop spans 18 amino acids.

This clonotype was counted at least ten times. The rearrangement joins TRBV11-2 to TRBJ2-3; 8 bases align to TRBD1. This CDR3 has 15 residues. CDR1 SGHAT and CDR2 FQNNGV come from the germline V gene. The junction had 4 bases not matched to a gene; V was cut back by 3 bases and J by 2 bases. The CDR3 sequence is CASSFTGGFTDTQYF. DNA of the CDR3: TGTGCCAGCAGCTTTACAGGGGGTTTCACAGATACGCAGTATTTT. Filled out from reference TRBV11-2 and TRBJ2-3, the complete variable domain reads EAGVAQSPRYKIIEKRQSVAFWCNPISGHATLYWYQQILGQGPKLLIQFQNNGVVDDSQLPKDRFSAERLKGVDSTLKIQPAKLEDSAVYLCASSFTGGFTDTQYFGPGTRLTVL.

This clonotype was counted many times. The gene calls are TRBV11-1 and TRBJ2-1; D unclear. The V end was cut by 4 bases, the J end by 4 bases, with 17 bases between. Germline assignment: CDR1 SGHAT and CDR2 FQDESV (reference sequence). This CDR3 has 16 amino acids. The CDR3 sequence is CASSYHPTPPYNEQFF. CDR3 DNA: TGTGCCAGCAGCTACCACCCGACCCCTCCATACAATGAGCAGTTCTTC.

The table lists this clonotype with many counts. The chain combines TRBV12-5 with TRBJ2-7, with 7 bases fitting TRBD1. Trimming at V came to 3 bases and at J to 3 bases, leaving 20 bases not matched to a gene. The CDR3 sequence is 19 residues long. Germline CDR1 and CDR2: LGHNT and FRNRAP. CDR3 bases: TGTGCTAGTGGTTTTCGGGACAGCACAGCCCGGCAGATAAACTACGAGCAGTACTTC. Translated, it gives CASGFRDSTARQINYEQYF.

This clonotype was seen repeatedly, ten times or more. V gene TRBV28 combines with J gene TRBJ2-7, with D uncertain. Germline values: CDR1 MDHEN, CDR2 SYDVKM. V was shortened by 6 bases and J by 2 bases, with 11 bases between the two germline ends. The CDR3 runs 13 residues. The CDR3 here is CASSLGFAYEQYF. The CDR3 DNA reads TGTGCCAGCAGCTTAGGCTTCGCCTACGAGCAGTACTTC.

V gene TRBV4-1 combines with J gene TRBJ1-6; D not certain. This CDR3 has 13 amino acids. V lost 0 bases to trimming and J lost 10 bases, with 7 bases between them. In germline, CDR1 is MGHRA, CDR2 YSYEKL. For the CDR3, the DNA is TGCGCCAGCAGCCAAGATGGGTTATCACCCCTCCACTTT. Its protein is CASSQDGLSPLHF.

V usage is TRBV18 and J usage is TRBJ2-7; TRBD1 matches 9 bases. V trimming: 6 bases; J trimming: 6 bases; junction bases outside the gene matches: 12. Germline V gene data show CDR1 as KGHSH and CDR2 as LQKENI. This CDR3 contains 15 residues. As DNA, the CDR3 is TGTGCCAGCTCGCCGGGACAGGGAGAAGCTGGCGAGCAGTACTTC. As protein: CASSPGQGEAGEQYF. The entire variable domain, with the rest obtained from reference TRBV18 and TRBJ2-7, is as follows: NAGVMQNPRHLVRRRGQEARLRCSPMKGHSHVYWYRQLPEEGLKFMVYLQKENIIDESGMPKERFSAEFPKEGPSILRIQQVVRGDSAAYFCASSPGQGEAGEQYFGPGTRLTVT.

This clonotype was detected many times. CDR3 region: CASSLPREVRETQYF. CDR3 DNA sequence: TGTGCCAGCAGTTTACCCAGGGAGGTACGAGAGACCCAGTACTTC. V is TRBV28 and J is TRBJ2-5; a weak D match, TRBD2 (6 bases). Trimming pared 2 bases from V and 4 bases from J, leaving 14 bases between. This CDR3 region has 15 residues. Germline V CDR1 and CDR2: MDHEN, SYDVKM.

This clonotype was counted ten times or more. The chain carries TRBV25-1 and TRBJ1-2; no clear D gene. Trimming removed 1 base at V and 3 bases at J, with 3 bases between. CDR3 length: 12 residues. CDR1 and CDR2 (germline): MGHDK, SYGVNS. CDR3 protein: CASSELDYGYTF. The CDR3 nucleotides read TGTGCCAGCAGTGAATTGGACTATGGCTACACCTTC.